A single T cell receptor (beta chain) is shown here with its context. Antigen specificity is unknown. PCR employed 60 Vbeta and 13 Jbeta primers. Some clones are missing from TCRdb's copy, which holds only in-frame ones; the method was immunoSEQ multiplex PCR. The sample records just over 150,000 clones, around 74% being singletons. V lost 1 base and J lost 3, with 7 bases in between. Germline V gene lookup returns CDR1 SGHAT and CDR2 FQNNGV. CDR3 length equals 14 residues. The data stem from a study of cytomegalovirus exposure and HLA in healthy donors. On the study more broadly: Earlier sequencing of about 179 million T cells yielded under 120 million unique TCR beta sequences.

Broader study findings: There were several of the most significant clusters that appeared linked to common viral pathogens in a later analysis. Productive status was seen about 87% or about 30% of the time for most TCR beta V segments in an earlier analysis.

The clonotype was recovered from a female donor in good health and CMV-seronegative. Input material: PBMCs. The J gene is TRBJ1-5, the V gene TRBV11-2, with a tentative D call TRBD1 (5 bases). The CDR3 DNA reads TGTGCCAGCAGCTTAGGACAGCACAATCAGCCCCAGCATTTT. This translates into CASSLGQHNQPQHF.